This passage covers 12 T cell receptor beta chains from one sample sequenced in a study of OX40 agonist ivuxolimab in advanced cancers. TCRdb's copy holds only in-frame clones and misses some; the assay was immunoSEQ multiplex PCR. The table records about 82,000 clones, over 80% of them present only once. The specimen was CD4+ or CD8+ T cells sorted from blood, collected in a trial of the OX40 agonist ivuxolimab. These receptors were taken from an adult with an advanced solid tumor such as melanoma, head and neck, liver or kidney cancer.

The chain combines TRBV7-6 with TRBJ1-1; D unresolved. The CDR3 consists of 13 residues. The germline V gene encodes CDR1 SGHVS and CDR2 FNYEAQ. The V end lost 4 bases, the J end lost 1 base, and 7 bases lay between the germline ends. The chain's CDR3 is CASSSQTNTEAFF. CDR3 coding DNA: TGTGCCAGCAGCTCTCAGACGAACACTGAAGCTTTCTTT. Supplemented by reference TRBV7-6 and TRBJ1-1, the full variable domain reads GAGVSQSPRYKVTKRGQDVALRCDPISGHVSLYWYRQALGQGPEFLTYFNYEAQQDKSGLPNDRFSAERPEGSISTLTIQRTEQRDSAMYRCASSSQTNTEAFFGQGTRLTVV.

This clone was found a few times. The rearrangement joins TRBV5-6 to TRBJ1-1; D is ambiguous. The germline CDR1 and CDR2 sequences are SGHDT and YYEEEE. The germline V and J ends were trimmed by 1 base and 5 bases, with 6 bases remaining between them. The CDR3 sequence is 12 residues long. The CDR3 bases are TGTGCCAGCAGCTTGATGATGACTGAAGCTTTCTTT. This gives the protein CASSLMMTEAFF.

The chain is built from TRBV10-3 and TRBJ1-1; unclear D gene. The germline CDR1 and CDR2 sequences are ENHRY and SYGVKD. This CDR3 region has 13 residues. Trimming cost V 5 bases and J 1 base, with 8 bases left between them. For the CDR3, the DNA is TGTGCCATCAGTCGGACGCAGAACACTGAAGCTTTCTTT. It yields the protein CAISRTQNTEAFF.

The chain is built from TRBV10-3 and TRBJ2-2, with 10 nucleotides matching TRBD2. This CDR3 is 14 amino acids long. Germline loops: CDR1 ENHRY, CDR2 SYGVKD. Trimming at V came to 4 bases and at J to 4 bases, leaving 0 bases not matched to a gene. CDR3 in amino acids: CAISGTSGTGELFF. The DNA of the CDR3 is TGTGCCATCAGTGGGACTAGCGGCACCGGGGAGCTGTTTTTT.

This chain connects TRBV5-1 to TRBJ1-2, with 7 bases matching TRBD1. Trimming at V came to 3 bases and at J to 6 bases, leaving 8 bases not matched to a gene. Looked up from germline, CDR1 is SGHRS and CDR2 is YFSETQ. CDR3 length equals 14 residues. The CDR3 DNA sequence: TGCGCCAGCAGCTGGGGGGGACAGTTAAATGGCTACACCTTC. This translates into CASSWGGQLNGYTF.

The CDR3, as DNA: TGCGCCAGCAGCCTTTCCGGGGGGGCTGCGGGTGAGCAGTTCTTC. This sequence encodes CASSLSGGAAGEQFF. The chain carries TRBV5-1 and TRBJ2-1; TRBD2 agrees at 8 bases. Looked up from germline, CDR1 is SGHRS and CDR2 is YFSETQ. With V trimmed by 4 bases and J by 9 bases, 12 bases remained unmatched. The CDR3 runs to 15 residues.

The CDR3 region has the DNA TGTGCCAGCAGCTTCACAGGGGGCTCTGGAAACACCATATATTTT. Its translation: CASSFTGGSGNTIYF. The gene calls are TRBV7-2 and TRBJ1-3; 8 nucleotides match TRBD1. V lost 3 bases and J lost 0; bases outside the gene matches: 1. CDR1 is SGHTA and CDR2 is FQGNSA in the germline V gene. This CDR3 is built from 15 residues.

V usage is TRBV5-1 and J usage is TRBJ1-2, with D unresolved. The CDR3 spans 12 residues. Trimming pared 4 bases from V and 2 bases from J, leaving 6 bases between. The germline V gene has CDR1 SGHRS and CDR2 YFSETQ. In nucleotides, the CDR3 is TGCGCCAGCAGCGACGGAAACTATGGCTACACCTTC. It is translated as CASSDGNYGYTF.

The J gene is TRBJ1-2, the V gene TRBV30; 10 bases fit TRBD1. The V gene end was trimmed by 3 bases and the J gene end by 1 base; junction bases not matched to a gene: 5. Germline values: CDR1 GTSNPN, CDR2 SVGIG (reference sequence). The CDR3 is 15 residues long. The CDR3 DNA reads as TGTGCCTGGAGCGCCGGGGACAGGGGTAACTATGGCTACACCTTC. This codes for CAWSAGDRGNYGYTF.

The J gene is TRBJ2-5, the V gene TRBV10-3, with TRBD1 matching over 7 bases. Germline CDR1 reads ENHRY; CDR2 reads SYGVKD. This CDR3 region has 16 residues. Unmatched junction bases numbered 10, after V lost 2 bases and J lost 4 bases. CDR3 sequence reads: CAISELGQGGGETQYF. The CDR3 DNA reads as TGTGCCATCAGTGAGCTGGGACAAGGGGGCGGAGAGACCCAGTACTTC.

The rearrangement links TRBV9 to TRBJ1-5; D remains ambiguous. V lost 4 bases and J 0 bases, leaving 11 bases between the germline ends. The CDR3 sequence is 15 residues long. Germline V gene lookup returns CDR1 SGDLS and CDR2 YYNGEE. CDR3 protein: CASSLQNYSNQPQHF. CDR3 nucleotides: TGTGCCAGCAGCCTCCAGAATTATAGCAATCAGCCCCAGCATTTT.

The V and J genes are TRBV5-4 and TRBJ2-3; D not resolved. Germline V lookup: CDR1 SGHNT, CDR2 YYREEE (reference sequence). V lost 4 bases and J lost 5, with 11 bases in between. This CDR3 contains 13 residues. Here the CDR3 reads CASSLTMGDTQYF. The CDR3 coding sequence is TGTGCCAGCAGCCTAACCATGGGAGATACGCAGTATTTT.